This TCR beta chain was found in a study of cytomegalovirus exposure and HLA in healthy donors. V lost 4 bases and J lost 2; bases outside the gene matches: 4. Germline values: CDR1 LNHDA, CDR2 SQIVND (reference sequence). The CDR3 is made up of 15 amino acids. PCR used 60 Vbeta primers and 13 Jbeta primers. TCRdb keeps only in-frame clones here, not all; method: immunoSEQ multiplex PCR. This repertoire shows some 61,000 clones, around four fifths found once; its top ten account for about 6.8%. This clone has just one count. The sequence came from a human donor in good health. Sequences were obtained from PBMCs. This sequence joins TRBV19 and TRBJ1-3, with 8 bases that match TRBD1. CDR3 sequence (DNA): TGTGCCAGTAGTACACAGGGGGGCACTGGAAACACCATATATTTT. Its protein is CASSTQGGTGNTIYF.